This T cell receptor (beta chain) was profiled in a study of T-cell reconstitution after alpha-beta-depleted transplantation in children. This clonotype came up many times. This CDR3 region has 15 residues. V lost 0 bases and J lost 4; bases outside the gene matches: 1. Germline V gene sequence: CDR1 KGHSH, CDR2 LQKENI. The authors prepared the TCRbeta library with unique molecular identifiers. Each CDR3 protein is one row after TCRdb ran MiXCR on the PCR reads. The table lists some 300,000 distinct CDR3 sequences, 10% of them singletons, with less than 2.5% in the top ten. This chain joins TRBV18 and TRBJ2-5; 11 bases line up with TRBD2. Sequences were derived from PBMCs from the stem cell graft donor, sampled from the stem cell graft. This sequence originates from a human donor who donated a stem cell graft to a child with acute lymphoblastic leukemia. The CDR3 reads CASSPPGLAGETQYF. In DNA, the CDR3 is TGTGCCAGCTCACCACCAGGACTAGCGGGAGAGACCCAGTACTTC.